The entry below describes one TCR beta chain. Its antigen remains unidentified. The sample comes from a study of cytomegalovirus exposure and HLA in healthy donors. Overall study findings and caveats: The authors listed about 170 TCR beta chains as cytomegalovirus-associated. Previously analyzed data showed that most TCR beta V segments were productive at a frequency of about 90% or about 30%. Sequence variants that were highly shared formed a cluster that was likely a sequencing artifact.

Vbeta (60) and Jbeta (13) primers were used in the PCR. The assay was immunoSEQ multiplex PCR, and TCRdb's table has in-frame clones only and misses some. Here the sample spans almost 200,000 clones, roughly 83% being singletons. The junction had 4 bases not matched to a gene; V was cut back by 1 base and J by 2 bases. Germline CDR1 is MGHRA and CDR2 is YSYEKL. There are 16 residues in the CDR3. This TCR came from a male donor in good health and CMV-seropositive. The chain joins TRBV4-1 to TRBJ2-2, with 7 bases fitting TRBD1. Input material: PBMCs. The CDR3 DNA follows: TGCGCCAGCAGCCAAGTTTCAGGGGGTAACACCGGGGAGCTGTTTTTT. Translating it yields CASSQVSGGNTGELFF.